The 2 T cell receptor beta chains below come from one sample, sequenced in a study of T cell changes during pregnancy in multiple sclerosis (dated by TCRdb to about 2019). Receptor amplification or capture employed the immunoSEQ multiplex PCR assay. In its TCRdb copy, this immuneACCESS table keeps in-frame sequences only and misses some clones. Where compared with another copy, unresolved V genes explain less than half of these, and the others have no known cause. The sample profile shows some 21,000 clones; 70% to 90% of them were found once. The ten largest clones take up about 7.5% of the sample. Sequences were derived from CD8+ T cells from peripheral blood mononuclear cells, sampled in the second trimester of pregnancy. The receptors derive from a female donor in good health, enrolled as a control in a pregnancy study.

The chain links TRBV13 to TRBJ2-3; the D gene is possibly TRBD2 (6 bases). Looked up from germline, CDR1 is PRHDT and CDR2 is FYEKMQ (reference sequence). The CDR3 extends over 16 amino acids. The V and J ends lost 3 bases and 4 bases respectively, with 17 bases between them. The CDR3 DNA reads TGTGCCAGCAGCTTCCCGACGGGGGAAGGGGCAGATACGCAGTATTTT. It is translated as CASSFPTGEGADTQYF.

The genes are TRBV6-1 and TRBJ2-1; TRBD2 aligns across 10 bases. From germline, CDR1 is MNHNS and CDR2 SASEGT. J lost 8 bases, V lost 6 bases, and 10 bases had no gene match. The CDR3 spans 15 residues. CDR3 sequence (DNA): TGTGCCAGCAGGGAGCGGGGGGGCCTCACGGATGAGCAGTTCTTC. It specifies CASRERGGLTDEQFF.